This TCR beta chain came from a study of breast tumors, draining lymph nodes, adjacent tissues. Concerning this clonotype itself: Its antigen remains unidentified.

Study conclusions and caveats: Compared with basal-like, luminal-like tumors shared significantly more repertoire with nontumor tissue.

After removal of 2 bases from V and 3 bases from J, the junction contained 6 bases not matched to a gene. Germline V gene lookup returns CDR1 SGHAT and CDR2 FQDESV (reference sequence). This CDR3 comprises 15 residues. TCRdb processed the multiplex PCR reads anew with MiXCR; each CDR3 protein has one entry. The sample includes 25,000 or so distinct CDR3 sequences, 68% of them seen just once. This chain links TRBV11-1 with TRBJ2-7, with 8 positions matching TRBD2. The sequence came from a female donor with breast cancer. Some clones in this sample may be carry-over from other donors' samples. The sequencing input was tumor-adjacent breast tissue. The CDR3 region is CASSLLRGDDYEQYF. The CDR3 region has the DNA TGTGCCAGCAGCTTACTGCGGGGGGACGACTACGAGCAGTACTTC. Complete variable domain (other parts from reference TRBV11-1 and TRBJ2-7): EAEVAQSPRYKITEKSQAVAFWCDPISGHATLYWYRQILGQGPELLVQFQDESVVDDSQLPKDRFSAERLKGVDSTLKIQPAELGDSAMYLCASSLLRGDDYEQYFGPGTRLTVT.